This is a list of T cell receptor beta chains from one sample in a study of T cells expressing NK-cell markers. TCRdb reprocessed the 5' RACE reads; each CDR3 protein has one entry and no DNA is given. Its listing shows about 410,000 distinct CDR3 sequences. The specimen was blood T cells: a sorted CD56 or NKG2C T cell subset, CD4+ or CD8+ T cells, or bulk PBMC T cells (not recorded which). The source is a woman aged 50 to 60 in good health. CDR3s include the opening cysteine and the closing phenylalanine or tryptophan. Each record gives: V gene, J gene, CDR3 protein.

>TRBV29-1|TRBJ2-1
CSVVGPSGRDEQFF
>TRBV6-5|TRBJ2-4
CASSSLNIQYF
>TRBV10-2|TRBJ2-1
CASSEIWSSYNEQFF
>TRBV13|TRBJ2-1
CASSSEREGPEQFF
>TRBV7-9|TRBJ1-6
CASSYGGEGESPLHF
>TRBV2|TRBJ2-3
CASAKDWKDTQYF
>TRBV10-3|TRBJ2-1
CWAGFLDEQFF
>TRBV7-7|TRBJ2-3
CASSQGTSGKTDTQYF
>TRBV5-1|TRBJ2-1
CASRPRVDNEQFF
>TRBV7-8|TRBJ2-7
CASSLDPGTSVEQYF
>TRBV5-1|TRBJ2-1
CASSLGQLAGDEQFF
>TRBV12-3/TRBV12-4|TRBJ1-5
CASSLVGVDSNQPQHF
>TRBV4-1|TRBJ2-4
CASSRLGVAGGNIQYF
>TRBV5-1|TRBJ2-1
CASSLRGGYNEQFF
>TRBV7-9|TRBJ2-2
CASSPYRGRQGDTGELFF
>TRBV24-1|TRBJ2-3
CATSDLQGVTDTQYF
>TRBV9|TRBJ1-2
CASSVVDSNYGYTF
>TRBV5-1|TRBJ1-5
CASSLEGQGVQPQHF
>TRBV2|TRBJ2-3
CACDHTPGLAGYDTQYF
>TRBV29-1|TRBJ2-7
CSVVNGTGRSYEQYF
>TRBV14|TRBJ2-1
CASSQRTSGTYNEQFF
>TRBV27|TRBJ2-5
CASSPVWGGPQETQYF
>TRBV3-1|TRBJ2-7
CASSKAGTLYEQYF
>TRBV11-3|TRBJ2-1
CASSPPPIYNEQFF
>TRBV5-1|TRBJ1-6
CASSLGSGDSPLHF
>TRBV5-1|TRBJ2-3
CASSPSDASTDTQYF
>TRBV7-9|TRBJ1-1
CASSRRGGANTEAFF
>TRBV12-1|TRBJ2-4
CASSSGLGRPKNIQYF
>TRBV4-1|TRBJ2-1
CASSQDGGPRGHEQFF
>TRBV5-1|TRBJ1-1
CASSLGQGPEAEAFF
>TRBV4-1|TRBJ2-5
CASSQQVDQETQYF
>TRBV6-6|TRBJ1-4
CASSWTGAEKLFF
>TRBV7-6|TRBJ2-1
CASSLWDGQFF
>TRBV7-9|TRBJ1-5
CASSLAAGTGHNQPQHF
>TRBV7-2|TRBJ2-1
CASSFRGATPNEQFF
>TRBV24-1|TRBJ1-5
CATSDFPLGPQHF
>TRBV20-1|TRBJ1-5
CSARDATVSNQPQHF
>TRBV29-1|TRBJ2-3
CSVDGNSDTQYF
>TRBV5-6|TRBJ1-1
CASTPWALNTEAFF
>TRBV30|TRBJ2-2
CAWSVLRTSIGTGELFF
>TRBV5-4|TRBJ2-4
CASSTLAGQNIQYF
>TRBV27|TRBJ2-3
CASSLPTGGADTQYF
>TRBV29-1|TRBJ2-7
CSGTGQVVGEQYF
>TRBV5-1|TRBJ2-2
CASSLTRSFPGELFF
>TRBV2|TRBJ1-6
CASSLDRDINSPLHF
>TRBV12-3/TRBV12-4|TRBJ1-5
CASSSGSSRIGNQPQHF
>TRBV5-6|TRBJ2-7
CASSLGTGSRLAYEQYF
>TRBV29-1|TRBJ2-7
CSVEGRGTYEQYF
>TRBV29-1|TRBJ2-7
CSVEGGRNYEQYF
>TRBV15|TRBJ2-3
CATSRDPGVQQGGTQYF
>TRBV12-3/TRBV12-4|TRBJ1-5
CASTPPSNQPQHF
>TRBV12-3/TRBV12-4|TRBJ1-4
CASSSSGTGGAGLFF
>TRBV27|TRBJ2-4
CASSTIPGRLHF
>TRBV3-1|TRBJ2-5
CASSRTSGRTETQYF
>TRBV5-6|TRBJ2-5
CASSSTYQETQYF
>TRBV3-1|TRBJ2-2
CASSPYGSNTGELFF
>TRBV20-1|TRBJ2-3
CSAPWAGGPSDTQYF
>TRBV27|TRBJ2-5
CASRPLAREGRETQYF